In this sample, the clone carrying this T cell receptor (beta chain) turned up a few times. This sample was included in a study of sequential checkpoint blockade in melanoma. Generated by immunoSEQ multiplex PCR, the TCRdb table keeps only in-frame clones and is missing some. The table lists 10,000 to 15,000 clones, 26% of them singletons. The treatment is: randomized to nivolumab then ipilimumab (arm A) or the reverse (arm B). Germline V lookup: CDR1 MDHEN, CDR2 SYDVKM. The CDR3 consists of 15 residues. V lost 6 bases to trimming and J lost 0 bases; unmatched junction nucleotides: 5. Material: tumor tissue (inferred from file names), obtained from a patient given nivolumab and ipilimumab in sequence. The clonotype comes from a human donor with melanoma. The gene calls are TRBV28 and TRBJ2-3, with 8 positions matching TRBD2. CDR3 in amino acids: CASSLPGGSTDTQYF. The CDR3, as DNA: TGTGCCAGCAGCCTCCCGGGGGGGAGCACAGATACGCAGTATTTT.